Included here is one T cell receptor (beta chain) sequence, with context. Its cognate antigen has yet to be identified. Per-base qualities were not stored, and no clone one base away is much larger. The junction shows trimming of 2 bases on V and 2 bases on J, plus 13 bases between the germline ends. The CDR3 measures 15 amino acids from cysteine to phenylalanine. The retained sequence is limited to the CDR3, 45 bases, with the frame set at the first base. Sequences SGHKS (CDR1) and YYEKEE (CDR2) are obtained from the germline V gene (reference sequence). This sample was included in a study of blood T cells in healthy people across ages (dated by TCRdb to about 2015). As for the study more broadly: Template switching captured roughly one uniquely barcoded TCR beta cDNA molecule per two T cells in model experiments. The study measured age-related changes in TCR beta repertoire diversity using deep sequencing normalized with unique cDNA molecular identifiers. Four age groups were formed from the donors: young (average approximately 15 years), middle-aged (approximately 40), aged (under 70) and long-lived (roughly 88). The study analyzed two additional independent replicas of 1 million unique cDNA reads from the same blood draw for two donors, one aged 18 to 29 and one aged 80 or older.

The library was obtained by 5' RACE. TCRdb shows the sequencer as Illumina HiSeq 2500. A second roughly 6 to 11 cycle PCR used a sample-barcoded 5' primer and a J-beta primer mix. A unique molecular identifier was introduced onto each TCR beta cDNA molecule by a template-switch 5' adaptor carrying 12 random nucleotides. Each sample yielded at least 3 million CDR3-containing paired-end reads. The Mint cDNA synthesis kit, primed by a TRBC-specific oligonucleotide, was used to synthesize first-strand cDNA from all RNA. After uracil-DNA glycosylase treatment, a first 18-cycle PCR used universal primers M1SS and BC2_uni_R on all cDNA. In the original analysis: Normalization of each sample was performed by random selection of 1 million high-quality reads, each carrying a distinct molecular identifier. Reads with shared molecular identifiers were discarded instead of being binned into consensus sequences. MiTCR, with a Q25 quality threshold and the strictest error-elimination algorithm, was used for CDR3 identification, clonotype clustering and error correction. A nonparametric unseen species model with Euler transformation was used to estimate a lower bound on total TCR beta diversity. The raw public data were reprocessed by TCRdb itself: fastp quality trimming at Q25, MiXCR clonotype calling, in-frame beta chains only. Rows merge per CDR3 protein into single entries with the most common DNA and genes. The V and J calls were not made by the authors but by TCRdb's processing. The sample table holds 450,000 to 600,000 distinct CDR3 sequences, of which about 29% were seen once. Approximately 3.7% of the sample goes to the ten largest clones.

The roughly 39 donors, aged 6 to 90 years, were systemically healthy Caucasian individuals from Russia. About 10 milliliters of peripheral blood were collected from each donor into EDTA-treated Vacutainer tubes. Ficoll-Paque density-gradient centrifugation was used to isolate PBMCs, with at least 6 million obtained per sample. Trizol reagent was used to extract total RNA from PBMCs, with at least 5 micrograms per sample. Naive CD45RAhigh/CD27high T cell percentages were measured by flow cytometry on a PBMC aliquot from every donor. The full study reports these points: As age increased, observed TCR beta diversity per million T cells dropped in a roughly linear way, and a significant reduction was already evident by age 40. Estimates of total diversity from one million sequenced T cells were regarded as lower bounds and underestimates. Observed TCR beta diversity correlated strongly with the percentage of naive T cells measured by flow cytometry. Compared with the aged group, more naive CD4+ T cells, fewer expanded clones and increased TCR diversity were shown by the long-lived group, suggesting age selection. The CMV infection status of donors was not known, potentially confounding age-related changes in expanded clonotypes. Bulk unsorted PBMC profiling prevented conclusive comparison of naive and antigen-experienced compartments.

The data were also submitted as part of a second study, on T cells of mothers and their children. From that second study: Nine systemically healthy Caucasian individuals served as donors, namely three mothers together with their six children. cDNA synthesis used all of the extracted RNA, with approximately 1.4 ug of RNA in each 15 ul reaction. In the second PCR, sample barcodes and 2-4 random nucleotides were introduced via the M1S primer. Over 10 million TCR beta CDR3 reads came from each mother, compared with about 3.2 million reads from each child. TCR recombination output is similarly shaped by thymic selection in related and unrelated pairs, with a minor effect exerted by inherited differences. Normalized repertoire overlap in related mother-child pairs was always slightly higher than in unrelated mother-child pairs, but the difference was never significant. No persistent microchimeric T cell clones were found, with a detection sensitivity of approximately 100 clones per million clonotypes. The study used deep NGS to compare TCR beta repertoires of mothers and children, seeking features distinguishing related mother-child pairs from unrelated individuals. On average, the children were roughly 11 +/- 4 years old, while the mothers were about 40 +/- 4 years old. After adapter ligation with NEBNext reagents, the libraries were sequenced on Illumina HiSeq 2000 with 100+100 nt paired-end reads. Mother and child libraries were prepared a month apart and sequenced in separate runs to prevent cross-contamination. Each donor had between roughly 450,000 and 2,300,000 distinct TCR beta clonotypes identified. Naive TCR beta clonotypes were estimated from low-frequency clonotypes matched to each donor's FACS-determined naive share, without sorting.

The chain is assembled from TRBV5-5 and TRBJ2-5; a weak D assignment points to TRBD1 (6 bases agree). The TCR was taken from a boy between 2 and 10 years old in good health. The sequencing input was blood. The nucleotide sequence reads as follows: TGTGCCAGCAGCTTTTGGGCAGGGGTACAAGAGACCCAGTACTTC. The encoded protein is CASSFWAGVQETQYF.